Listed below are T cell receptor beta chains from one sample, sequenced in a study of OX40 agonist ivuxolimab in advanced cancers. Profiled with immunoSEQ multiplex PCR; TCRdb holds only in-frame clones, not every one. Found here are 80,000 or so clones, about 88% of them singletons; the top ten hold about 8%. The source was CD4+ or CD8+ T cells sorted from blood, collected in a trial of the OX40 agonist ivuxolimab. The receptors derive from an adult with an advanced solid tumor such as melanoma, head and neck, liver or kidney cancer. Each CDR3 is given with its conserved first and last residue. A D gene is named only where the DNA matches it firmly.

>NA|TRBJ1-1|TRBV14
CASSQDNRRNTEAFF
>NA|TRBJ2-5|TRBV28
CASSLWVMGTQYF
>NA|TRBJ1-6|TRBV5-1
CASSFTGPYNSPLHF
>NA|TRBJ2-3|TRBV6-4
CASSGRGGTDTQYF
>TRBD2|TRBJ2-3|TRBV4-2
CASSQVTSGGTWYTQYF
>NA|TRBJ1-1|TRBV7-2
CASSLVQGYTEAFF
>TRBD1|TRBJ2-7|TRBV28
CASRATGGSYEQYF
>TRBD2|TRBJ2-1|TRBV7-9
CASSRGLVEYNEQFF
>NA|TRBJ2-6|TRBV7-9
CASFRAGANVLTF
>NA|TRBJ1-1|TRBV2
CASSYSPSRTEAFF
>NA|TRBJ2-7|TRBV7-9
CASSLVADSYEQYF
>NA|TRBJ1-1|TRBV14
CASSLPGRNTEAFF
>NA|TRBJ1-5|TRBV6-5
CASGQNNQPQHF
>NA|TRBJ1-2|TRBV15
CATNDRRGSFFGYTF
>TRBD2|TRBJ2-2|TRBV6-6
CASSPTSGTTGELFF
>TRBD2|TRBJ2-3|TRBV2
CASQAGGRDTQYF
>NA|TRBJ1-1|TRBV2
CASSEDRRVNTEAFF
>NA|TRBJ2-5|TRBV6-6
CASAGTGTEIQETQYF
>NA|TRBJ2-3|TRBV5-6
CASSLRRQISTDTQYF
>TRBD2|TRBJ2-7|TRBV11-3
CASSFGGGDYEQYF
>TRBD1|TRBJ1-1|TRBV10-3
CAISKGQFLDTEAFF
>TRBD1|TRBJ1-2|TRBV19
CASSVPTGDRDGYTF
>NA|TRBJ2-3|TRBV7-3
CASSSVPGYTDTQYF
>NA|TRBJ2-5|TRBV9
CASSVDRGRQETQYF
>NA|TRBJ2-7|TRBV28
CASNQNYEQYF
>NA|TRBJ2-7|TRBV30
CAWSRGDSYEQYF
>NA|TRBJ2-3|TRBV5-1
CASSLQGVGTDTQYF
>TRBD1|TRBJ2-7|TRBV18
CASSDQQGSYEQYF
>TRBD2|TRBJ2-7|TRBV7-9
CASSLVGGGRSYEQYF
>TRBD1|TRBJ1-1|TRBV28
CASNFLVGRGTEAFF
>TRBD1|TRBJ2-7|TRBV7-9
CASSLSGRGFSEQYF
>NA|TRBJ1-3|TRBV12-5
CASGPHGTSRSGSGNTIYF
>NA|TRBJ2-2|TRBV5-1
CASSLGLSGGELFF
>TRBD2|TRBJ2-5|TRBV2
CASSVGLAGGRWETQYF
>TRBD1|TRBJ2-3|TRBV7-9
CASSYRQGGEDTQYF
>TRBD2|TRBJ2-7|TRBV7-6
CASSRRSGGAGHEQYF
>NA|TRBJ2-7|TRBV21-1
CASSKDSPWTSGSYEQYF
>TRBD1|TRBJ1-2|TRBV7-2
CASSLGQGAVYGYTF
>TRBD2|TRBJ2-2|TRBV7-3
CASSSPGTSGGAGELFF
>NA|TRBJ2-2|TRBV2
CASSERITGELFF
>NA|TRBJ1-5|TRBV4-1
CASSQEGRAYNQPQHF
>TRBD2|TRBJ2-2|TRBV6-1
CASSGGGSLAGELFF
>TRBD1|TRBJ1-4|TRBV28
CASSMGQGAISEKLFF